This T cell receptor (beta chain) was retrieved from a study of blood T cell repertoires in COVID-19. On the study more broadly: Donors in the United States, Italy and Spain gave samples during acute or convalescent COVID-19.

In the original analysis: Estimation of nucleated cell counts was performed using reference gene primer amplification. Profiling relied on immunoSEQ multiplex PCR, and the TCRdb table lists in-frame clones only, not all of them. V, J and clone size are taken as reported in that table, and D and trimming were inferred from the DNA itself. The sample yields roughly 100,000 clones, approximately 90% seen once. The CDR3 loop spans 14 amino acids. Looked up from germline, CDR1 is SGHAT and CDR2 is FQNNGV. The V gene lost 2 bases and the J gene lost 2 bases, with 9 bases spanning the gap. The V and J genes are TRBV11-2 and TRBJ1-1; unclear D gene. Specimen: peripheral blood. The source is a man aged 50 or older in a cohort sampled during active COVID-19. The CDR3 loop reads CASSLLNRNTEAFF. DNA of the CDR3: TGTGCCAGCAGCTTACTGAACAGAAACACTGAAGCTTTCTTT.